This TCR beta chain was profiled in a study of T cell responses to AZD1222 COVID-19 vaccine. Study-wide points: Just a handful of AZD1222 recipients were seropositive at baseline. Breadth and depth of Spike-specific TCRs rose after two AZD1222 doses. None of the repertoires were sampled until the peak T cell response had passed. Females made up more of the donors, who were largely white British, and clonal diversity may have come out too low.

The protocol was immunoSEQ multiplex PCR, while the TCRdb copy is restricted to in-frame clones and leaves out a portion. The repertoire holds 90,000 to 95,000 clones, with 65% to 90% as singletons. Of note for this clone: Its antigen remains unknown.

The specimen comprised peripheral blood, sampled on day 0 of AZD1222 vaccination. This clonotype was sampled from an adult in good health.

For the CDR3, the DNA is TGTGCCAGTAGTATCGGTAGGGGGCCGGCTAATGAAAAACTGTTTTTT. Its translation: CASSIGRGPANEKLFF. The gene calls are TRBV19 and TRBJ1-4; 7 positions agree with TRBD1. V gave up 3 bases and J gave up 3 bases; unmatched junction bases: 7. The CDR3 spans 16 residues. Germline CDR1 and CDR2: LNHDA and SQIVND (reference sequence).